This T cell receptor (beta chain) was sequenced for a study of shared clonotypes between healthy human individuals. Overall study context: The plates for each donor numbered three CD4 naive, three CD4 memory, two CD8 naive and one CD8 memory.

Points from the study as a whole: The low donor count limited represented genetic and exposure-history diversity. Generally, naive subsets (rather than memory subsets) showed larger estimated richness.

Measured with immunoSEQ multiplex PCR; TCRdb has only the in-frame clones, and not every one. Here the sample spans approximately 1,500,000 clones, 95% to 99% being singletons. Germline CDR1 is SGHTA and CDR2 is FQGNSA. V dropped 5 bases and J dropped 0 bases, with 14 bases sitting between them. The CDR3 runs to 15 residues. About this clone itself: Antigen specificity is unknown.

The chain is built from TRBV7-2 and TRBJ2-7; weak D call: TRBD2 (6 bases). The TCR comes from a man aged 25 to 45 in good health. The specimen sequenced was naive CD4+ T cells sorted from blood. This sample's subset: CD45RA+ positively selected. The CDR3 region has the DNA TGTGCCAGCAGCGGTCGGGGCGGGGACTCCTACGAGCAGTACTTC. Amino acid sequence: CASSGRGGDSYEQYF. Full variable domain (rest looked up from reference TRBV7-2 and TRBJ2-7): GAGVSQSPSNKVTEKGKDVELRCDPISGHTALYWYRQSLGQGLEFLIYFQGNSAPDKSGLPSDRFSAERTGGSVSTLTIQRTQQEDSAVYLCASSGRGGDSYEQYFGPGTRLTVT.